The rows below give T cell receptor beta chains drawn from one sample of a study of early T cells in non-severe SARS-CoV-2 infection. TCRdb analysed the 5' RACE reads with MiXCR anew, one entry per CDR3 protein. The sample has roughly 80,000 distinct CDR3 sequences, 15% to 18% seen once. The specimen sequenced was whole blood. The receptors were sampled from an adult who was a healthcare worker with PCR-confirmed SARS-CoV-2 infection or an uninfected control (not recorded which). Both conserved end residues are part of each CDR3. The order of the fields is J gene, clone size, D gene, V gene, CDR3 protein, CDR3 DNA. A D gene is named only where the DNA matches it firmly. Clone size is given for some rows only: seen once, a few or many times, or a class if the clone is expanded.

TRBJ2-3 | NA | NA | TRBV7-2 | CASRPQATDTQYF | TGTGCCAGCAGACCTCAAGCGACGGATACGCAGTATTTT
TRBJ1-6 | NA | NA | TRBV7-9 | CASSLALGPLHF | TGTGCCAGCAGCTTAGCCCTCGGACCCCTCCACTTT
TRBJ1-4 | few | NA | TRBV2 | CASSGLGQLTNEKLFF | TGTGCCAGCAGTGGACTAGGACAGTTAACTAATGAAAAACTGTTTTTT
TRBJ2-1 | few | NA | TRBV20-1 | CSAEGWGEQFF | TGCAGTGCAGAGGGGTGGGGTGAGCAGTTCTTC
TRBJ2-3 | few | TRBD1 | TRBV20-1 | CSARQGPHTQYF | TGCAGTGCTCGACAGGGGCCACATACGCAGTATTTT
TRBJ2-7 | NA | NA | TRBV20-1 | CSASGLFYEQYF | TGCAGTGCTAGTGGGCTATTTTACGAGCAGTACTTC
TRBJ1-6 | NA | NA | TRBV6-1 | CASQAGLGPSSYNSPLHF | TGTGCCAGCCAAGCGGGGTTGGGACCGAGCTCCTATAATTCACCCCTCCACTTT
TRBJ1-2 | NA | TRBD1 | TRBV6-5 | CASSYSGTGIYGYTF | TGTGCCAGCAGTTACTCAGGGACAGGTATCTATGGCTACACCTTC
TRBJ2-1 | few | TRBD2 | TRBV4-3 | CASSQDPPSGRAYNEQFF | TGCGCCAGCAGCCAAGATCCCCCTAGCGGGAGGGCCTACAATGAGCAGTTCTTC
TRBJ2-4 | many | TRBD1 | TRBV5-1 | CASSTGAVGIIQYF | TGCGCCAGCAGCACAGGGGCAGTGGGGATTATTCAGTACTTC
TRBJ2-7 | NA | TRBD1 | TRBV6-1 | CASSPRGLSSYEQYF | TGTGCCAGCAGTCCCAGGGGGCTGAGCTCCTACGAGCAGTACTTC
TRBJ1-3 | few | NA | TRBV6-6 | CASSLGVTSSGNTIYF | TGTGCCAGCAGCCTGGGGGTTACTAGCTCTGGAAACACCATATATTTT
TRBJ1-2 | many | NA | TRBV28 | CASSPPPGANYGYTF | TGTGCCAGCAGTCCCCCCCCGGGGGCAAACTATGGCTACACCTTC
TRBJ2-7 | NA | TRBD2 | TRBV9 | CASSPREGSSYEQYF | TGTGCCAGCAGTCCCCGGGAGGGTAGCTCCTACGAGCAGTACTTC
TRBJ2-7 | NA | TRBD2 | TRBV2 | CASGIAGEQYF | TGTGCCAGCGGCATAGCGGGCGAGCAGTACTTC
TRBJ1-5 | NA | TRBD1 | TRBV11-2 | CASSMDRGSQPQHF | TGTGCCAGCAGCATGGACAGGGGTAGTCAGCCCCAGCATTTT
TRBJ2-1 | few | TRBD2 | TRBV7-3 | CASSTTSGGNEQFF | TGTGCCAGCAGCACCACTAGCGGGGGCAATGAGCAGTTCTTC
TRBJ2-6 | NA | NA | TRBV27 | CASSLFGNSGANVLTF | TGTGCCAGCAGTTTATTTGGCAACTCTGGGGCCAACGTCCTGACTTTC
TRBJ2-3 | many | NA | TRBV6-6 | CASRELHWSGSTDTQYF | TGTGCCAGCAGAGAACTCCACTGGAGCGGGAGCACAGATACGCAGTATTTT
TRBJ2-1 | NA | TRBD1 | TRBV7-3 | CASSLPGTGDEQFF | TGTGCCAGCAGCTTACCCGGGACAGGGGATGAGCAGTTCTTC
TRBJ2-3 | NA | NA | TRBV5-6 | CASSFVRWTLTDTQYF | TGTGCCAGCAGCTTTGTCCGCTGGACCCTGACAGATACGCAGTATTTT
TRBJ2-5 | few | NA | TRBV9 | CASSQTPGARGETQYF | TGTGCCAGCAGCCAAACTCCCGGGGCCCGTGGAGAGACCCAGTACTTC
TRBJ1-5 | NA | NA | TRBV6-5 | CASSYGATQHF | TGTGCCAGCAGTTACGGAGCGACCCAGCATTTT
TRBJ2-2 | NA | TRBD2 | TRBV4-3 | CASSQDALAGDSTGELFF | TGCGCCAGCAGCCAAGACGCACTAGCGGGAGATAGCACCGGGGAGCTGTTTTTT
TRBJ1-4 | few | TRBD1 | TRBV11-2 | CASSPTGGSEKLFF | TGTGCCAGCAGCCCCACAGGGGGATCTGAAAAACTGTTTTTT
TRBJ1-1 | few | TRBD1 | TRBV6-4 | CASSPGQGWGTEAFF | TGTGCCAGCAGTCCCGGACAGGGGTGGGGCACTGAAGCTTTCTTT
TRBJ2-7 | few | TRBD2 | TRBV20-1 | CSARSGLADSYEQYF | TGCAGTGCTAGATCCGGACTAGCAGACTCCTACGAGCAGTACTTC
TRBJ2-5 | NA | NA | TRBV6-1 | CASRRTSNLGETQYF | TGTGCCAGCAGGAGGACATCAAACCTCGGGGAGACCCAGTACTTC
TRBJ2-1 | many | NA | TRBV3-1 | CASSRVGTNEQFF | TGTGCCAGCAGCCGGGTCGGGACCAATGAGCAGTTCTTC
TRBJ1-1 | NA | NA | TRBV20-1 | CSSDAMNTEAFF | TGCAGTTCTGACGCCATGAACACTGAAGCTTTCTTT
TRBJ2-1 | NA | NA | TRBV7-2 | CASSPSALGPFF | TGTGCCAGCAGCCCTAGCGCCCTAGGCCCGTTCTTC
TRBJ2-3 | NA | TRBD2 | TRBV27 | CASSPLAGGHQDTQYF | TGTGCCAGCAGTCCCCTAGCGGGGGGGCATCAAGATACGCAGTATTTT
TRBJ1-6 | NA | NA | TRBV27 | CASSFWQMGSPLHF | TGTGCCAGCAGTTTCTGGCAAATGGGGTCACCCCTCCACTTT
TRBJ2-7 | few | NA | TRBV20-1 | CSARALGEEVLYEQYF | TGCAGTGCTAGAGCCCTTGGCGAGGAAGTATTGTACGAGCAGTACTTC
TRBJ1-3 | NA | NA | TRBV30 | CAWSPSRVTENTIYF | TGTGCCTGGAGCCCCTCGCGGGTGACCGAAAACACCATATATTTT
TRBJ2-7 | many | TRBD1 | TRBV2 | CASSLGQGHEQYF | TGTGCCAGCAGTCTAGGACAGGGACACGAGCAGTACTTC
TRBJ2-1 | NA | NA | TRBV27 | CASSLFSVRAGEQFF | TGTGCCAGCAGTTTATTTTCGGTGAGAGCAGGTGAGCAGTTCTTC
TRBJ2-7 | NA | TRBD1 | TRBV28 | CASSLWGTGASSYEQYF | TGTGCCAGCAGTTTATGGGGGACAGGGGCGAGCTCCTACGAGCAGTACTTC
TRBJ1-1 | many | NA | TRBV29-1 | CSVENPARNTEAFF | TGCAGCGTTGAAAATCCAGCCCGGAACACTGAAGCTTTCTTT
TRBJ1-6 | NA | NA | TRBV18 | CASSSLGYNSPLHF | TGTGCCAGCTCATCCCTTGGCTATAATTCACCCCTCCACTTT
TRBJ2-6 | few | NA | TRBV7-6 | CASSLGGSPGANVLTF | TGTGCCAGCAGCTTAGGGGGAAGTCCTGGGGCCAACGTCCTGACTTTC
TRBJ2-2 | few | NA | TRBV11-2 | CASRRTDFRSGELFF | TGTGCCAGCAGGCGGACAGATTTCCGTAGCGGGGAGCTGTTTTTT